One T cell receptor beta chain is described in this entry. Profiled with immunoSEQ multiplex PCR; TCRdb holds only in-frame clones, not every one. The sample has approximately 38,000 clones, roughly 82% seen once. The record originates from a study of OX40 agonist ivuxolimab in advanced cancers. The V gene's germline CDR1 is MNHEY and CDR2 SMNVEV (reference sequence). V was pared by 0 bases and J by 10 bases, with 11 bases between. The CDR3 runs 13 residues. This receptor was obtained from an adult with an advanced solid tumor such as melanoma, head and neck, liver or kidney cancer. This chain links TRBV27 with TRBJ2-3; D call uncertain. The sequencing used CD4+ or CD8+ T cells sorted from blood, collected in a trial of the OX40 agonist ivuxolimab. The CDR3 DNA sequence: TGTGCCAGCAGTTTATCGTGGCTCGGGTCGCAGTATTTT. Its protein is CASSLSWLGSQYF.